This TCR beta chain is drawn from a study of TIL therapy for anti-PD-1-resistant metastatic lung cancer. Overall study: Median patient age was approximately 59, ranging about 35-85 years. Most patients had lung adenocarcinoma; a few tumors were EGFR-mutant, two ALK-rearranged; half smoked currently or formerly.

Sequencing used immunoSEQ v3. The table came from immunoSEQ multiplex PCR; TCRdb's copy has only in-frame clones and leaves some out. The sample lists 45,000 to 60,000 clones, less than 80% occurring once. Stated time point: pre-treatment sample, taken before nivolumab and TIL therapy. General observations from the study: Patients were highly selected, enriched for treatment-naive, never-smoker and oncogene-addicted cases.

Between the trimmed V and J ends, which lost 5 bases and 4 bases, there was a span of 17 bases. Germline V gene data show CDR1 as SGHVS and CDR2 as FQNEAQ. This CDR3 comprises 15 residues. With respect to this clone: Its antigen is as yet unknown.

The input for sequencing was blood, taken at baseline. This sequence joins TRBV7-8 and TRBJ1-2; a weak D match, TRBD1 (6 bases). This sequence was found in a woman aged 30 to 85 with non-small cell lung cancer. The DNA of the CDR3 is TGTGCCAGCAGCCCTAGGGGGGGGAATATCTATGGCTACACCTTC. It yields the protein CASSPRGGNIYGYTF.